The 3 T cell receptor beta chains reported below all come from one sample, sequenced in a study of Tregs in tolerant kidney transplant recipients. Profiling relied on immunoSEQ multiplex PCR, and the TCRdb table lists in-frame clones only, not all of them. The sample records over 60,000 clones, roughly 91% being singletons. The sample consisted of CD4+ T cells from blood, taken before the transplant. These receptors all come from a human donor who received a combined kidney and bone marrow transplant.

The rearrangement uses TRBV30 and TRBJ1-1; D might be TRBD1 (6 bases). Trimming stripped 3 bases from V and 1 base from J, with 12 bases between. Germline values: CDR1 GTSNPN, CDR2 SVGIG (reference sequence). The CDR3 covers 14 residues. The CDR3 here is CAWSRRGGNTEAFF. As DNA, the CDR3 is TGTGCCTGGAGCCGAAGAGGGGGGAACACTGAAGCTTTCTTT.

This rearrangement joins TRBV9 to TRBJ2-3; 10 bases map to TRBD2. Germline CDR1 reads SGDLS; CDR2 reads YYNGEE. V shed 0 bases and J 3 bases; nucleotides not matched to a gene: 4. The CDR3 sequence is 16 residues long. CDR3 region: CASSVGISGRTDTQYF. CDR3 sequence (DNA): TGTGCCAGCAGCGTAGGTATTAGCGGGAGGACAGATACGCAGTATTTT. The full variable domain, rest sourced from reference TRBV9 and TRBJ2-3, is DSGVTQTPKHLITATGQRVTLRCSPRSGDLSVYWYQQSLDQGLQFLIQYYNGEERAKGNILERFSAQQFPDLHSELNLSSLELGDSALYFCASSVGISGRTDTQYFGPGTRLTVL.

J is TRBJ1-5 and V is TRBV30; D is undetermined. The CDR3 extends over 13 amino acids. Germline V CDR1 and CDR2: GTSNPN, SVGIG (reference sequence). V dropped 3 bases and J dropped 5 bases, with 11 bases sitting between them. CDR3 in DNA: TGTGCCTGGAGCCTGAGGGTGGATCAGCCCCAGCATTTT. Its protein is CAWSLRVDQPQHF.